The 28 T cell receptor beta chains in this list originate from one sample, sequenced in a study of blood T cell repertoires in COVID-19. Clones were read by immunoSEQ multiplex PCR, and TCRdb kept only the in-frame ones, dropping some. The sample lists hundreds of thousands of clones, about nine tenths seen once, with 6% to 8% in the top ten. The sample taken for sequencing was peripheral blood. The source is a woman in her 70s with COVID-19, enrolled during active disease.

V gene TRBV30 combines with J gene TRBJ2-7; 10 nucleotides align to TRBD1. This CDR3 contains 16 residues. Unmatched junction bases numbered 11, after V lost 5 bases and J lost 1 base. In germline, CDR1 is GTSNPN, CDR2 SVGIG (reference sequence). CDR3 region: CAWGKPPDRGSYEQYF. In DNA form, the CDR3 reads TGTGCCTGGGGGAAACCTCCGGACAGGGGGTCCTACGAGCAGTACTTC.

The V gene is TRBV6-5, the J gene TRBJ1-5; 9 bases align to TRBD1. The ends lost 10 bases at V and 4 bases at J; junction bases unmatched: 8. The CDR3 length is 14 residues. Per the germline V gene, CDR1 is MNHEY and CDR2 is SVGAGI. DNA for the CDR3: TGTGCCACCTCTACGGGACAGGGAAATCAGCCCCAGCATTTT. Its translation: CATSTGQGNQPQHF.

V usage is TRBV6-5 and J usage is TRBJ2-7; D remains unclear. V lost 8 bases and J lost 6, with 20 bases in between. This CDR3 is 14 amino acids long. Germline V gene sequence: CDR1 MNHEY, CDR2 SVGAGI. CDR3 nucleotides: TGTGCCAGCCGAATTACCTTTAACTCTCTCGAGCAGTACTTC. This codes for CASRITFNSLEQYF.

This clone was picked up one time. The chain uses TRBV18 and TRBJ1-2; the match to TRBD1 covers 8 bases. CDR1 and CDR2 (germline): KGHSH, LQKENI. This CDR3 is built from 16 residues. The trim removed 3 bases at V and 7 bases at J, leaving 13 bases unmatched. CDR3 in amino acids: CASSPPGVQGVLGYTF. In DNA, the CDR3 is TGTGCCAGCTCACCTCCCGGGGTACAGGGGGTTCTTGGCTACACCTTC.

This rearrangement joins TRBV29-1 to TRBJ1-1; TRBD1 might be the D (5 bases). The CDR3 runs to 12 residues. CDR1 and CDR2 from the germline V gene are SQVTM and ANQGSEA. Deletions cut 4 bases from V and 5 bases from J, with 11 bases between. CDR3 sequence reads: CSVARGSTEAFF. DNA for the CDR3: TGCAGCGTTGCTCGGGGGAGTACTGAAGCTTTCTTT.

This chain joins TRBV12-3 or TRBV12-4 and TRBJ1-6; no firm D call. The CDR3 runs to 13 residues. The germline V and J ends were trimmed by 0 bases and 9 bases, with 6 bases remaining between them. This CDR3 is CASSLAAVSPLHF. The CDR3 DNA reads TGTGCCAGCAGTTTAGCGGCAGTTTCACCCCTCCACTTT.

This chain connects TRBV19 to TRBJ1-3; D is perhaps TRBD1 (6 bases). The CDR3 runs 14 residues. CDR1 LNHDA and CDR2 SQIVND come from the germline V gene (reference sequence). Trimming shortened V by 9 bases and J by 2 bases, and 14 bases separated the two germline ends. This chain's CDR3 is CASKDRQTGNTIYF. The CDR3 DNA reads as TGTGCCAGCAAGGACAGACAGACTGGAAACACCATATATTTT.

The rearrangement joins TRBV30 to TRBJ1-3; a weak D match, TRBD1 (5 bases). This CDR3 comprises 12 residues. In germline, CDR1 is GTSNPN, CDR2 SVGIG (reference sequence). V lost 2 bases, J lost 8 bases, and 10 bases lay in between. CDR3 DNA sequence: TGTGCCTGGAGTACCGGCAGGGACACCATATATTTT. It encodes CAWSTGRDTIYF.

The V and J genes are TRBV6-6 and TRBJ1-2; D uncertain. CDR3 size: 16 residues. Trimming removed 0 bases from V and 1 base from J, with 12 bases in between. Looked up from germline, CDR1 is MNHNY and CDR2 is SVGAGI (reference sequence). The CDR3 loop reads CASSYSMSGVNYGYTF. The CDR3 coding sequence is TGTGCCAGCAGTTACTCGATGTCGGGAGTTAACTATGGCTACACCTTC.

V gene TRBV27 combines with J gene TRBJ1-1; TRBD1 aligns across 7 bases. The trim removed 4 bases at V and 3 bases at J, leaving 2 bases unmatched. The CDR3 loop spans 13 amino acids. Germline CDR1 reads MNHEY; CDR2 reads SMNVEV (reference sequence). The CDR3, as DNA: TGTGCCAGCAGTTACAGGGGCGACACTGAAGCTTTCTTT. It encodes CASSYRGDTEAFF.

CDR3: CASSLGGYGYTF. The CDR3, as DNA: TGCGCCAGCAGTCTGGGAGGTTATGGCTACACCTTC. The V call is TRBV23-1, the J call TRBJ1-2; no reliable D call. TRBV23-1 is annotated as an ORF whose role is uncertain. The CDR3 length is 12 residues. V lost 4 bases and J lost 5, with 8 bases in between.

In DNA form, the CDR3 reads TGTGCCAGCAGCCAGTGGGCGTTCTCTGGAAACACCATATATTTT. Residues: CASSQWAFSGNTIYF. The chain is built from TRBV3-1 (or the pseudogene TRBV3-2) and TRBJ1-3; D unclear. CDR1 is LGHDT, CDR2 YNNKEL, per germline (reference sequence). The CDR3 is made up of 15 amino acids. Trimming removed 3 bases from V and 0 bases from J, with 9 bases in between.

This chain connects TRBV28 to TRBJ1-6, with TRBD1 as a possible D gene (6 bases). With 3 bases removed from V and 7 bases from J, the gap between germline ends came to 16 bases. Germline-derived CDR1 and CDR2 are MDHEN and SYDVKM. This CDR3 spans 16 amino acids. CDR3 DNA: TGTGCCAGCAGTTTTAGGGGGGAGGGACGGAATTCACCCCTCCACTTT. Encoded protein: CASSFRGEGRNSPLHF.

This clone has only one observation. The chain links TRBV7-6 to TRBJ2-2, with 8 bases matching TRBD1. The trim removed 1 base at V and 6 bases at J, leaving 4 bases unmatched. CDR1 is SGHVS, CDR2 FNYEAQ, per germline. This CDR3 has 15 residues. The DNA for the CDR3 is TGTGCCAGCAGCTTAGACCAGGGGGCCGCCGGGGAGCTGTTTTTT. This codes for CASSLDQGAAGELFF.

The chain is built from TRBV29-1 and TRBJ2-7, with no clear D. Germline CDR1 reads SQVTM; CDR2 reads ANQGSEA. The CDR3 is 12 amino acids. The ends were cut back, 0 bases at V and 2 bases at J, with 5 bases in the middle. CDR3 region: CSVEDGPYEQYF. As DNA, the CDR3 is TGCAGCGTTGAAGACGGTCCCTACGAGCAGTACTTC.

The chain couples TRBV7-8 to TRBJ2-5; D is unclear. Germline CDR1 is SGHVS and CDR2 is FQNEAQ. There are 14 residues in the CDR3. V gave up 5 bases and J gave up 2 bases, with 12 bases separating them. The CDR3 sequence is CASSQMHSQETQYF. For the CDR3, the DNA is TGTGCCAGCAGCCAGATGCACAGTCAAGAGACCCAGTACTTC.

V usage is TRBV10-3 and J usage is TRBJ2-5; 14 nucleotides align to TRBD2. Germline values: CDR1 ENHRY, CDR2 SYGVKD. Trimming cost V 2 bases and J 2 bases; bases outside gene matches: 4. There are 17 residues in the CDR3. The CDR3 region has the DNA TGTGCCATCAGTGAGACCAGGACTAGCGGGGGGCAAGAGACCCAGTACTTC. Its protein is CAISETRTSGGQETQYF.

The V gene is TRBV5-1, the J gene TRBJ1-1; D may be TRBD1 (6 bases). The CDR3 is 11 amino acids. The germline V gene has CDR1 SGHRS and CDR2 YFSETQ. The V gene lost 4 bases and the J gene lost 8 bases, with 9 bases spanning the gap. In DNA, the CDR3 is TGCGCCAGCAGCGCCACAGGGGAAGCTTTCTTT. Translating gives CASSATGEAFF.

This sequence joins TRBV7-2 and TRBJ2-1; 8 positions agree with TRBD2. Germline values: CDR1 SGHTA, CDR2 FQGNSA. The CDR3 has 14 residues. After removal of 2 bases from V and 7 bases from J, the junction contained 4 bases not matched to a gene. The DNA for the CDR3 is TGTGCCAGCAGCTTAAGGCGGGGGGAAAATGAGCAGTTCTTC. Its translation is CASSLRRGENEQFF.

The rearrangement uses TRBV2 and TRBJ2-3; 11 bases are shared with TRBD2. From germline, CDR1 is SNHLY and CDR2 FYNNEI. The CDR3 totals 13 residues. J was trimmed by 5 bases and V by 11 bases; bases with no gene match: 6. CDR3 in amino acids: CALSGGAGDTQYF. DNA for the CDR3: TGTGCCCTTAGCGGGGGGGCCGGAGATACGCAGTATTTT. Filled out from reference TRBV2 and TRBJ2-3, the complete variable domain reads EPEVTQTPSHQVTQMGQEVILRCVPISNHLYFYWYRQILGQKVEFLVSFYNNEISEKSEIFDDQFSVERPDGSNFTLKIRSTKLEDSAMYFCALSGGAGDTQYFGPGTRLTVL.

V gene TRBV6-2 or TRBV6-3 combines with J gene TRBJ2-1; D not resolved. Trimming stripped 4 bases from V and 2 bases from J, with 3 bases between. The germline gives CDR1 MNHEY, CDR2 SVGEGT. This CDR3 contains 12 residues. CDR3 DNA: TGTGCCAGCAGTTGGCCCTACAATGAGCAGTTCTTC. This translates into CASSWPYNEQFF.

The rearrangement joins TRBV10-3 to TRBJ1-3; a weak D match, TRBD1 (6 bases). Germline CDR1 is ENHRY and CDR2 is SYGVKD. The ends were cut back, 0 bases at V and 0 bases at J, with 9 bases in the middle. CDR3 length equals 16 residues. DNA of the CDR3: TGTGCCATCAGTGAGTCTAAGGACAGCTCTGGAAACACCATATATTTT. Amino acid sequence: CAISESKDSSGNTIYF.

This clone has a count of ten or more. The V call is TRBV19, the J call TRBJ1-5; the match to TRBD1 covers 8 bases. V was clipped by 6 bases and J by 4 bases; unmatched bases: 2. Germline V gene lookup returns CDR1 LNHDA and CDR2 SQIVND (reference sequence). This CDR3 spans 13 amino acids. The CDR3 is CASSHRGNQPQHF. The CDR3 DNA is TGTGCCAGTAGCCACAGGGGGAATCAGCCCCAGCATTTT. Full variable domain (outside the CDR3, taken from reference TRBV19 and TRBJ1-5): DGGITQSPKYLFRKEGQNVTLSCEQNLNHDAMYWYRQDPGQGLRLIYYSQIVNDFQKGDIAEGYSVSREKKESFPLTVTSAQKNPTAFYLCASSHRGNQPQHFGDGTRLSIL.

This sequence joins TRBV4-1 and TRBJ2-3, with D maybe TRBD2 (7 bases). The CDR3 sequence is 16 residues long. V was pared by 3 bases and J by 0 bases, with 13 bases between. CDR1 is MGHRA, CDR2 YSYEKL, per germline. The CDR3 DNA sequence: TGCGCCAGCAGCCAGAGGGGGGGCGGTAGCACAGATACGCAGTATTTT. Encoded protein: CASSQRGGGSTDTQYF.

The rearrangement links TRBV29-1 to TRBJ1-1; perhaps TRBD1 as D (5 bases). CDR1 is SQVTM and CDR2 is ANQGSEA in the germline V gene. CDR3 length: 14 residues. V was pared by 3 bases and J by 1 base, with 12 bases between. CDR3 DNA sequence: TGCAGCGTTGAGGTCGGGGGTCAGAACACTGAAGCTTTCTTT. Its protein product is CSVEVGGQNTEAFF.

Of note for this clone: The sample contains more than one DNA sequence encoding this CDR3. The V gene is TRBV12-3 or TRBV12-4, the J gene TRBJ1-5, with TRBD1 matching 7 bases. V lost 5 bases to trimming and J lost 4 bases; unmatched junction nucleotides: 2. This CDR3 is 13 amino acids long. The CDR3 region is CASSLQGNQPQHF. The DNA for the CDR3 is TGTGCCAGCAGTCTACAGGGGAATCAGCCCCAGCATTTT.

The chain combines TRBV11-2 with TRBJ1-2, with TRBD1 identical over 8 bases. CDR3 length: 12 residues. Looked up from germline, CDR1 is SGHAT and CDR2 is FQNNGV. V lost 3 bases to trimming and J lost 7 bases; unmatched junction nucleotides: 1. The CDR3 coding sequence is TGTGCCAGCAGCTTGGACAGGGCTGGCTACACCTTC. This codes for CASSLDRAGYTF.

CDR3 nucleotides: TGTGCCAGCAGCACGACTAGCGGGGACACAGATACGCAGTATTTT. Amino acids: CASSTTSGDTDTQYF. The rearrangement links TRBV3-1 (or the pseudogene TRBV3-2) to TRBJ2-3; 11 nucleotides line up with TRBD2. This CDR3 comprises 15 residues. V shed 5 bases and J 2 bases; nucleotides not matched to a gene: 3. Germline CDR1 reads LGHDT; CDR2 reads YNNKEL (reference sequence).